This T cell receptor beta chain was sequenced for a study of blood T cell repertoires in COVID-19 (dated by TCRdb to about 2020). With regard to the full study: Samples covering the acute and convalescent phases of COVID-19 were provided by collaborators in the United States, Italy and Spain. Subjects who had been exposed to COVID-19, were actively infected with it, or had recovered from it provided the deeply sampled blood TCRbeta repertoires that made up the dataset. HLA class I and class II types, where available, came from metadata supplied by the sample provider rather than from assay-based typing. The samples were drawn from the first 160 participants of the ongoing ImmuneRACE study and from 1,254 subjects provided by 6 global collaborators. The material from the prospective study consisted of cDNA or gDNA derived from T cells, B-cell-depleted T cells, or PBMCs. Nearly every sample came with metadata listing a de-identified subject ID, COVID-19 status, age in years and sex. The repertoires were released in a freely available public database intended as a resource for research on the immune response to SARS-CoV-2.

With regard to this clone: Which antigen it targets is not known. No much larger clone is present one base from it, and per-base qualities are unavailable.

V ends up 3 bases short and J 12 bases short, with an unmatched junction base count of 12. The CDR3 measures 13 amino acids from cysteine to phenylalanine. Only the CDR3 part of the read is kept: 39 bases, read in frame from the first base. The germline V gene (reference sequence) supplies CDR1 DFQATT and CDR2 SNEGSKA. TCRbeta CDR3 regions were amplified from genomic DNA by means of the immunoSEQ Assay, a bias-controlled multiplex PCR. The paper's processing steps were these. Within the assay, amplification of reference gene primers was used to estimate how many nucleated cells each sample contained. To quantify the absolute abundance of each unique TCRbeta CDR3 rearrangement, sequence reads were collapsed and filtered. For each sample, productive Simpson clonality was calculated by taking the square root of Simpson's diversity index across productive rearrangements. Sourced from immuneACCESS, this table was stored by TCRdb with only in-frame sequences that have V and J called. A share of the clones is absent; for the studies checked, an unresolved V gene accounts for under half, and the remainder has no known explanation. V and J calls and clone size are given by that table; D and trimming were obtained from the DNA. For this sample the table gives around 330,000 clones, of which approximately 81% were detected only once. The leading ten clones occupy 1.9% of the sample.

General findings and caveats noted by the study authors: The quantity of clinical and demographic metadata differed by source and by participant and was supplied without curation.

In the prospective study, participants were about 18 to 95 years old, resided in about two dozen geographic areas of the United States, and were enrolled through a virtual design. To assign participants to cohorts, the prospective study relied on clinical history that participants themselves reported in a screening survey and a study questionnaire. A participant counted as exposed if, within 2 weeks of entering the study, that participant had been in contact with someone who had a PCR-confirmed or clinician-diagnosed COVID-19 case. Each participant in the prospective study had whole blood, serum and a nasopharyngeal or oropharyngeal swab collected by mobile phlebotomists. Over a roughly 2-month period, participants in the prospective study had the option of providing additional blood draws and questionnaires. Before DNA extraction, blood samples from the prospective study were shipped at room temperature or frozen.

This chain joins TRBV20-1 to TRBJ1-2, and 8 bases in between align with TRBD1. The material sequenced was PBMCs or T cells enriched from blood (not recorded which). This clonotype originated in a woman aged 25 to 39 who had been exposed to COVID-19. The CDR3 protein: CSASGTGGYGHTF. The nucleotide sequence reads as follows: TGCAGTGCTAGTGGTACAGGGGGGTATGGTCACACCTTC.